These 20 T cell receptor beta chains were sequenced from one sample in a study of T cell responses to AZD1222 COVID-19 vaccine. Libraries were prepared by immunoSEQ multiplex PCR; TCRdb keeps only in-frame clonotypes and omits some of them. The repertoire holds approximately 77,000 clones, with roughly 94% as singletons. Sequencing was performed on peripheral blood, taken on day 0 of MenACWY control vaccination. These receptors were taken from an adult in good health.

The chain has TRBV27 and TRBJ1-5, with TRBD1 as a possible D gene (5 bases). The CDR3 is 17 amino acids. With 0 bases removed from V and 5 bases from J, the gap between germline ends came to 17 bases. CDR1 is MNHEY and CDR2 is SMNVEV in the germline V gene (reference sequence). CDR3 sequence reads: CASSLSSGRVPHQPQHF. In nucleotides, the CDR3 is TGTGCCAGCAGTTTATCCTCGGGACGGGTTCCTCATCAGCCCCAGCATTTT.

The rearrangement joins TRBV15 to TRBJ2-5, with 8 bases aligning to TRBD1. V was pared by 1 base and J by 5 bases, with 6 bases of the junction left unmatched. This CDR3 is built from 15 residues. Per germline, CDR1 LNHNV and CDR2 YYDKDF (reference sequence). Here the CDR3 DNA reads TGTGCCACCAGCAGAGTGGGACAGGCGGCGGAGACCCAGTACTTC. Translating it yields CATSRVGQAAETQYF.

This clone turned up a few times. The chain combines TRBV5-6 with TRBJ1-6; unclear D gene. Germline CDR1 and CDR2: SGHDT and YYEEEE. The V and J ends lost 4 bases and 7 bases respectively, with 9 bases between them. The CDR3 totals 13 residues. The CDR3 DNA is TGTGCCAGCAGCGGGCTAAGGAATTCACCCCTCCACTTT. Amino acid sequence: CASSGLRNSPLHF.

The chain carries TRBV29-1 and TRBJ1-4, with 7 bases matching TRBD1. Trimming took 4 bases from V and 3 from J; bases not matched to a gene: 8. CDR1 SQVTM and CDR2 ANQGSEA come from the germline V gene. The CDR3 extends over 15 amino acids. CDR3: CSVALRQGPNEKLFF. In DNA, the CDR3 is TGCAGCGTTGCCTTACGACAGGGACCTAATGAAAAACTGTTTTTT.

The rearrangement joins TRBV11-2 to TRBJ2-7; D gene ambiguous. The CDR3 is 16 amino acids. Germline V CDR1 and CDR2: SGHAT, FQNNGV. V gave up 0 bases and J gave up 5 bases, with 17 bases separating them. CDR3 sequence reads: CASSLDLRDPLDEQYF. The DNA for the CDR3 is TGTGCCAGCAGCTTAGATTTACGAGACCCCCTAGACGAGCAGTACTTC.

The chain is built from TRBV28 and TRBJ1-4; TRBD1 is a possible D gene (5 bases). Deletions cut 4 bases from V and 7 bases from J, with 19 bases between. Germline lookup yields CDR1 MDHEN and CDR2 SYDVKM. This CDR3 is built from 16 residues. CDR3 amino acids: CASSSGSGTSFEKLFF. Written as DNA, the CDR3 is TGTGCCAGCAGTTCTGGTTCGGGGACTTCTTTTGAAAAACTGTTTTTT.

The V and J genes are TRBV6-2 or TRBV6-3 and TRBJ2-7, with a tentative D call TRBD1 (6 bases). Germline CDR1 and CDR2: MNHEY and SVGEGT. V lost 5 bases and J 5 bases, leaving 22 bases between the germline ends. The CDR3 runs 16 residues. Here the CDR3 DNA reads TGTGCCAGCAGTACATTCGGACAGATTAAGGGAGACGAGCAGTACTTC. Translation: CASSTFGQIKGDEQYF.

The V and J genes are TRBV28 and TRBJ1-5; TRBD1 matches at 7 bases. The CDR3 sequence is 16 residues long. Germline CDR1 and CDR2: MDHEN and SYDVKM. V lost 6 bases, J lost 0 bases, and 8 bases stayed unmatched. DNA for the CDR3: TGTGCCAGCAGGGGGGTATGGACAGGTAGCAATCAGCCCCAGCATTTT. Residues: CASRGVWTGSNQPQHF.

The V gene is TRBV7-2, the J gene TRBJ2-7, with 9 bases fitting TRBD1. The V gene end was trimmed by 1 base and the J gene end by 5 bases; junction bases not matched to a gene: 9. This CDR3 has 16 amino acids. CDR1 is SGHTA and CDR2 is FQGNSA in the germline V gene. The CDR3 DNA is TGTGCCAGCAGCTTAGTAACAGGGGGCAAGGTCCACGAGCAGTACTTC. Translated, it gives CASSLVTGGKVHEQYF. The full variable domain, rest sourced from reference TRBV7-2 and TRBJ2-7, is GAGVSQSPSNKVTEKGKDVELRCDPISGHTALYWYRQSLGQGLEFLIYFQGNSAPDKSGLPSDRFSAERTGGSVSTLTIQRTQQEDSAVYLCASSLVTGGKVHEQYFGPGTRLTVT.

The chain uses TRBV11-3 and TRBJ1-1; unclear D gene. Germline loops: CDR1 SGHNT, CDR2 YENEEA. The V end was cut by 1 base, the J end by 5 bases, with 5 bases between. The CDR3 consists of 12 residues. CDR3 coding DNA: TGTGCCAGCAGCTTAGGTGTGACTGAAGCTTTCTTT. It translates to CASSLGVTEAFF.

CDR3 residues: CASSWGQGSTDTQYF. The DNA for the CDR3 is TGTGCCAGCAGCTGGGGACAGGGCAGCACAGATACGCAGTATTTT. V and J are TRBV5-6 and TRBJ2-3; 9 positions match TRBD1. There are 15 residues in the CDR3. CDR1 is SGHDT, CDR2 YYEEEE, per germline. Trimming removed 3 bases from V and 0 bases from J; junction bases left unmatched: 2.

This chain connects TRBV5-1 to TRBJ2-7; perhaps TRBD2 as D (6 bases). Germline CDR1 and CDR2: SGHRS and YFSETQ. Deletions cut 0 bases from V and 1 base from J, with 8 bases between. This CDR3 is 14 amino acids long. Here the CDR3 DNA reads TGCGCCAGCAGCTTGGGGGGGGAGTCCTACGAGCAGTACTTC. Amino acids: CASSLGGESYEQYF.

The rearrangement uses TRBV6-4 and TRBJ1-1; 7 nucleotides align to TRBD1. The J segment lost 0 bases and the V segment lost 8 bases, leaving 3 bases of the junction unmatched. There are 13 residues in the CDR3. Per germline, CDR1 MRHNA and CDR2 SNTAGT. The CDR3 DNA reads TGTGCCAGCCGGGACAGCTTGAACACTGAAGCTTTCTTT. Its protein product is CASRDSLNTEAFF.

CDR3 nucleotides: TGTGCCAGCAGGGGACCCAATCAGCCCCAGCATTTT. Amino acid sequence: CASRGPNQPQHF. This sequence joins TRBV6-5 and TRBJ1-5; tentatively, D is TRBD1 (5 bases). Germline V gene lookup returns CDR1 MNHEY and CDR2 SVGAGI. Trimming left V 6 bases short and J 3 bases short, with 6 bases between. The CDR3 length is 12 residues.

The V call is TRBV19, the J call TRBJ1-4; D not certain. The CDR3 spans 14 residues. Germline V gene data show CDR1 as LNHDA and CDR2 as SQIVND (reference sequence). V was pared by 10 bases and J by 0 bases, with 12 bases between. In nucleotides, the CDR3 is TGTGCCACTGGGGAGAGGGCAACTAATGAAAAACTGTTTTTT. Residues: CATGERATNEKLFF.

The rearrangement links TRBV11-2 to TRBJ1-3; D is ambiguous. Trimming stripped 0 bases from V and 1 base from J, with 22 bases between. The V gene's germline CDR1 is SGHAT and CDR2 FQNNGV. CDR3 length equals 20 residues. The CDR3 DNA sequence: TGTGCCAGCAGCTTAGATTTTTTGACTGGGTGGTCGGTTTCTGGAAACACCATATATTTT. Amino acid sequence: CASSLDFLTGWSVSGNTIYF.

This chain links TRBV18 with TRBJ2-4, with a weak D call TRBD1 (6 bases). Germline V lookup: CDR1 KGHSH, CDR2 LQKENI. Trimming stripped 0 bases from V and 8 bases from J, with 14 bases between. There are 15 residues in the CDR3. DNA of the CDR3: TGTGCCAGCTCACCACCGGGACAAAAAGATGACATTCAGTACTTC. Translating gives CASSPPGQKDDIQYF.

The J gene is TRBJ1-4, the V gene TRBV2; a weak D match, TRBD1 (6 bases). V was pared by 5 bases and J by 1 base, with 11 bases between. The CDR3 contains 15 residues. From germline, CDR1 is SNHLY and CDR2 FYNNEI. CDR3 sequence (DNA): TGTGCCAGCAGTCAAACCAGGGGAACTAATGAAAAACTGTTTTTT. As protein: CASSQTRGTNEKLFF.

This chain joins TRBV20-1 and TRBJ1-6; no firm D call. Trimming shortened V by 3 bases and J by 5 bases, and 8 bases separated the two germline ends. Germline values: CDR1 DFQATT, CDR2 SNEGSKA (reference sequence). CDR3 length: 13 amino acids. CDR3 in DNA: TGCAGTGCTAGTGGGCCTAATAATTCACCCCTCCACTTT. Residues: CSASGPNNSPLHF.

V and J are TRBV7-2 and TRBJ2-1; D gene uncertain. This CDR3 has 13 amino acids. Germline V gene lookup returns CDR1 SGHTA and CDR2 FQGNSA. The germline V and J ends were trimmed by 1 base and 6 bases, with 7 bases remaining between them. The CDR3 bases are TGTGCCAGCAGCTTAGGGCTAGTCAATGAGCAGTTCTTC. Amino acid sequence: CASSLGLVNEQFF.